The 11 T cell receptor beta chains below come from one sample, sequenced in a study of blood T cell repertoires in COVID-19. Profiled with immunoSEQ multiplex PCR; TCRdb holds only in-frame clones, not every one. Among approximately 280,000 clones listed, roughly 85% were seen once. The sequenced sample was peripheral blood. Every receptor here comes from a man aged 45-60 years with active or convalescent COVID-19.

This clone was seen only once. The V call is TRBV3-1 (or the pseudogene TRBV3-2), the J call TRBJ1-1; D may be TRBD1 (6 bases). This CDR3 has 14 amino acids. Between the trimmed V and J ends, which lost 5 bases and 1 base, there was a span of 11 bases. Per the germline V gene, CDR1 is LGHDT and CDR2 is YNNKEL (reference sequence). The chain's CDR3 is CASSFQQGNTEAFF. CDR3 DNA: TGTGCCAGCAGCTTCCAACAGGGGAACACTGAAGCTTTCTTT.

This chain connects TRBV12-3 or TRBV12-4 to TRBJ2-3, with D unclear. The CDR3 contains 12 residues. The V gene lost 4 bases and the J gene lost 9 bases, with 11 bases spanning the gap. The CDR3 DNA is TGTGCCAGCAGTTCGGGTGGAAGGACGCAGTATTTT. Encoded protein: CASSSGGRTQYF.

The chain recombines TRBV7-9 with TRBJ2-7; perhaps TRBD2 as D (6 bases). The germline V and J ends were trimmed by 1 base and 2 bases, with 12 bases remaining between them. Germline V gene lookup returns CDR1 SEHNR and CDR2 FQNEAQ (reference sequence). There are 15 residues in the CDR3. CDR3 sequence (DNA): TGTGCCAGCAGCTTAGTTTCGGGAGCAACCTACGAGCAGTACTTC. As protein: CASSLVSGATYEQYF.

The chain has TRBV19 and TRBJ2-5, with TRBD2 as a possible D gene (7 bases). In germline, CDR1 is LNHDA, CDR2 SQIVND (reference sequence). CDR3 length: 15 residues. V gave up 10 bases and J gave up 1 base, with 19 bases separating them. The CDR3 spells CATRRGGLGQETQYF. For the CDR3, the DNA is TGTGCCACCCGGAGGGGGGGCCTGGGCCAAGAGACCCAGTACTTC.

The chain carries TRBV6-6 and TRBJ2-7; 8 bases align to TRBD1. Germline V gene sequence: CDR1 MNHNY, CDR2 SVGAGI (reference sequence). This CDR3 region has 14 residues. J was trimmed by 4 bases and V by 5 bases; bases with no gene match: 7. This CDR3 is CASSDRGWGYEQYF. CDR3 DNA sequence: TGTGCCAGCAGTGACAGGGGATGGGGATACGAGCAGTACTTC.

The V call is TRBV24-1, the J call TRBJ1-6; no clear D. Germline CDR1 is KGHDR and CDR2 is SFDVKD. The CDR3 runs to 13 residues. The V and J ends lost 4 bases and 14 bases respectively, with 14 bases between them. The CDR3: CATSDAPEGALHF. The CDR3 coding sequence is TGTGCCACCAGTGACGCACCCGAGGGTGCCCTCCACTTT.

J is TRBJ1-1 and V is TRBV28; D remains unclear. Trimming pared 4 bases from V and 0 bases from J, leaving 12 bases between. This CDR3 comprises 15 residues. CDR1 is MDHEN, CDR2 SYDVKM, per germline. Here the CDR3 DNA reads TGTGCCAGCAGTTCACAAACAGACATGAACACTGAAGCTTTCTTT. Protein product: CASSSQTDMNTEAFF.

The chain has TRBV7-8 and TRBJ2-7; TRBD2 matches at 8 bases. This CDR3 is 13 amino acids long. V lost 4 bases and J lost 7; bases outside the gene matches: 6. Germline V lookup: CDR1 SGHVS, CDR2 FQNEAQ. The CDR3 nucleotides are TGTGCCAGCAGCTATCGGGGGGGCTGGGAGCAGTACTTC. Translated: CASSYRGGWEQYF.

The chain joins TRBV7-2 to TRBJ2-7; 10 bases fit TRBD2. V lost 6 bases to trimming and J lost 0 bases; unmatched junction nucleotides: 17. CDR1 and CDR2 from the germline V gene are SGHTA and FQGNSA. The CDR3 sequence is 19 residues long. The chain's CDR3 is CASSYRGGLARRSSYEQYF. The CDR3 region has the DNA TGTGCCAGCAGTTACCGAGGGGGACTAGCGAGAAGAAGCTCCTACGAGCAGTACTTC.

This clone was observed a few times. The V call is TRBV2, the J call TRBJ1-1; D uncertain. There are 13 residues in the CDR3. Germline CDR1 SNHLY, CDR2 FYNNEI. Trimming took off 0 bases at V and 8 bases at J, with 10 bases between the two ends. CDR3 sequence: CASSEAELGEAFF. Written as DNA, the CDR3 is TGTGCCAGCAGTGAAGCCGAACTAGGGGAAGCTTTCTTT.

The chain combines TRBV3-1 (or the pseudogene TRBV3-2) with TRBJ2-1, with a possible D match to TRBD2 (6 bases). The length of the CDR3 is 17 residues. V shed 3 bases and J shed 1 base, with 16 bases lying between them. The germline CDR1 and CDR2 sequences are LGHDT and YNNKEL (reference sequence). CDR3 loop: CASSQYGLASSYNEQFF. CDR3 nucleotides: TGTGCCAGCAGCCAGTACGGGCTAGCGTCTTCCTACAATGAGCAGTTCTTC.